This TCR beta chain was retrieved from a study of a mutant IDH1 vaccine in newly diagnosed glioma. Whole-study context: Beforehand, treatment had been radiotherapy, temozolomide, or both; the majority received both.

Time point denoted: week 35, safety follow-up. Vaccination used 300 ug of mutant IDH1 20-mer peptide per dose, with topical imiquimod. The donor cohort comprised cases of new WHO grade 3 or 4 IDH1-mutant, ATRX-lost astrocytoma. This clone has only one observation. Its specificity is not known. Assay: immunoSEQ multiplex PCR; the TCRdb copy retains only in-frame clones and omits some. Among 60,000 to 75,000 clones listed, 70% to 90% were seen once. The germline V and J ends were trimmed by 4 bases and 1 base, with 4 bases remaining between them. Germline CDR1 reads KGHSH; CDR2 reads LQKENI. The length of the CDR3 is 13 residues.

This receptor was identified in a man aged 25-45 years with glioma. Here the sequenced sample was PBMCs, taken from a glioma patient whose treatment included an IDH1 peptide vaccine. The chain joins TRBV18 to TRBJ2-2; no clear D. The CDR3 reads CASSLQNTGELFF. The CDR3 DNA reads TGTGCCAGCTCACTACAGAACACCGGGGAGCTGTTTTTT.